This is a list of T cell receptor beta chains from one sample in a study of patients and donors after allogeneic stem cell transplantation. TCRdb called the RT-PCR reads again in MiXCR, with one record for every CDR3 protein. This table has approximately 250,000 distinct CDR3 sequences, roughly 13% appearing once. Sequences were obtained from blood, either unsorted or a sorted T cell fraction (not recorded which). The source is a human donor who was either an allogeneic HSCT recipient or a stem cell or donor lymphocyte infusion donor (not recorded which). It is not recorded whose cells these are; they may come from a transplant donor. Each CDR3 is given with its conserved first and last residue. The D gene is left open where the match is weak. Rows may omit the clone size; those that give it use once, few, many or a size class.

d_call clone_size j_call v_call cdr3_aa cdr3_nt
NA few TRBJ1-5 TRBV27 CASSFRDSNQPQHF TGTGCCAGCAGTTTCCGAGATAGCAATCAGCCCCAGCATTTT
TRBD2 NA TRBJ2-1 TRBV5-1 CASSPSGASYNEQFF TGCGCCAGCAGTCCCAGCGGGGCCTCCTACAATGAGCAGTTCTTC
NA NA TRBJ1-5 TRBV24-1 CATSDSRRGVNQPQHF TGTGCCACCAGTGACTCCCGGCGGGGAGTCAATCAGCCCCAGCATTTT
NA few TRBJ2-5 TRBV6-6 CASSYFDETQYF TGTGCCAGCAGTTACTTCGACGAGACCCAGTACTTC
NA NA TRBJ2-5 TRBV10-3 CAISESTTQETQYF TGTGCCATCAGTGAGTCTACCACCCAAGAGACCCAGTACTTC
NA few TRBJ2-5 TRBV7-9 CASSLGGKMGETQYF TGTGCCAGCAGCTTAGGGGGGAAGATGGGAGAGACCCAGTACTTC
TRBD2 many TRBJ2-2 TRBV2 CASQTGGAGELFF TGTGCCAGCCAAACGGGGGGAGCCGGGGAGCTGTTTTTT
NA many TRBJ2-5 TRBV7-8 CASSLEGWETQYF TGTGCCAGCAGCTTAGAGGGTTGGGAGACCCAGTACTTC
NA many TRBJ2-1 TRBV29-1 CSVEGGPDNEQFF TGCAGCGTTGAAGGGGGCCCCGACAATGAGCAGTTCTTC
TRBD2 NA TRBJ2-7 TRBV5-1 CASSLGLATEQYF TGCGCCAGCAGCTTGGGACTAGCGACCGAGCAGTACTTC